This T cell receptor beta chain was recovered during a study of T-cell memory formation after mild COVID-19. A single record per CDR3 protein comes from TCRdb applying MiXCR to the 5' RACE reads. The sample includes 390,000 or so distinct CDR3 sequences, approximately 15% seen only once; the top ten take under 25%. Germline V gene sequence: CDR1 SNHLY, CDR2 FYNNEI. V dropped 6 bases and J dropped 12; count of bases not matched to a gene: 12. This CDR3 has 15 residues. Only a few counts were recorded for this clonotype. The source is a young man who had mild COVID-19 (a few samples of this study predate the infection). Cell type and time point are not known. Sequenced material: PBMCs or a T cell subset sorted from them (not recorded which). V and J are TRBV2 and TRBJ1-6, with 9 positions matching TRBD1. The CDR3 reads CASSRGTGRLKPLHF. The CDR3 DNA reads TGTGCCAGCAGCCGCGGGACAGGGAGATTGAAACCCCTCCACTTT.